This TCR beta chain was sequenced for a study of blood T cells in healthy people across ages. Study outcomes and limitations: CMV status of donors was unknown, possibly confounding expanded clonotype changes.

As to this clonotype: What it recognizes is unknown.

The CDR3 consists of 14 residues. Germline values: CDR1 SGHAT, CDR2 FQNNGV. V shed 4 bases, J shed 7 bases, and the junction held 3 bases outside the gene matches. Per sample, extraction of total RNA gave at least 5 micrograms in every case. Combining a sample-barcoded 5' primer with a J-beta primer mix, a second PCR ran for roughly 7 to 11 cycles. TCRdb fed the 5' RACE reads into MiXCR, producing one record per CDR3 protein. The table records some 850,000 distinct CDR3 sequences, around 24% of them present only once. The data also belong to a second study, concerning T cells of mothers and their children. This second study says: The study found slightly higher but non-significant overlap in related versus unrelated mother-child pairs.

The sequenced sample consisted of blood. This receptor was identified in a boy aged 5-17 years in good health. This sequence joins TRBV11-2 and TRBJ1-6; 8 bases match TRBD1. The CDR3, as DNA: TGTGCCAGCAGCTGGACAGGGTCCAATTCACCCCTCCACTTT. This gives the protein CASSWTGSNSPLHF.